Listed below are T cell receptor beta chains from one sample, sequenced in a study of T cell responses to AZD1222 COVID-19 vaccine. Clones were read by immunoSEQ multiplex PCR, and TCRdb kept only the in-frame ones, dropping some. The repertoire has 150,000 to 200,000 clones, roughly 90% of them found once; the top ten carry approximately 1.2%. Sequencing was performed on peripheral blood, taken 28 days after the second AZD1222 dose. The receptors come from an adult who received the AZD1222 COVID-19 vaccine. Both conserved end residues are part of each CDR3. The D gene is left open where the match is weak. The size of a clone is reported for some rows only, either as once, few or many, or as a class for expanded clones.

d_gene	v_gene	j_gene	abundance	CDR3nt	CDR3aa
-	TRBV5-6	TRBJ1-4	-	TGTGCCAGTACCCCCTTTGCAACTAATGAAAAACTGTTTTTT	CASTPFATNEKLFF
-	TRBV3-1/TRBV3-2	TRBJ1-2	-	TGTGCCAGCAGCCAAGGATGGTCCGGAGGTGGCTACACCTTC	CASSQGWSGGGYTF
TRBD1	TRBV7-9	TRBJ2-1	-	TGTGCCAGCAGCTCCACCGGGACAGGGATCAATGAGCAGTTCTTC	CASSSTGTGINEQFF
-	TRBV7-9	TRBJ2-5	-	TGTGCCAGCAGCTTCCGCACAGGCCTCCCGGAGACCCAGTACTTC	CASSFRTGLPETQYF
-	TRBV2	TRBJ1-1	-	TGTGCCAGCAGTGATTCGGCCATTGAAGCTTTCTTT	CASSDSAIEAFF
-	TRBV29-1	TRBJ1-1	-	TGCAGCGTTAAGGTTGCCACTGAAGCTTTCTTT	CSVKVATEAFF
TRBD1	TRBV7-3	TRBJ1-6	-	TGTGCCAGCAGCTCGGGACAGGCTGGTTCACCCCTCCACTTT	CASSSGQAGSPLHF
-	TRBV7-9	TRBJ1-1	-	TGTGCCAGCAGCTTCGCCCGGGGGACGAACACTGAAGCTTTCTTT	CASSFARGTNTEAFF
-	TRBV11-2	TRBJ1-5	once	TGTGCCAGCAGCTTAGAGGTCAATCAGCCCCAGCATTTT	CASSLEVNQPQHF
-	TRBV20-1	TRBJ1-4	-	TGCAGTGCGAGGGGCGGTGAAAAACTGTTTTTT	CSARGGEKLFF
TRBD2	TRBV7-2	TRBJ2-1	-	TGTGCCAGCAGCTTATGGGCGGGAGTGAACAACAATGAGCAGTTCTTC	CASSLWAGVNNNEQFF
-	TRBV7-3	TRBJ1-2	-	TGTGCCAGCAGCTTATATGGGGGGGTTACTAACTATGGCTACACCTTC	CASSLYGGVTNYGYTF
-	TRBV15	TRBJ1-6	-	TGTGCCACCAGCAGGGGGGGAGATAATTCACCCCTCCACTTT	CATSRGGDNSPLHF
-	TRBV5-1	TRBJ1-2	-	TGCGCCAGCACGTCATTAGGCGGTAACTATGGCTACACCTTC	CASTSLGGNYGYTF
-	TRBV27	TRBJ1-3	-	TGTGCCAGCAGTCCATGGGACCGGATCTCTGGAAACACCATATATTTT	CASSPWDRISGNTIYF
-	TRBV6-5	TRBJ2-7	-	TGTGCCAGCCGGGAGTCGCGGGCTGGCGAGCAGTACTTC	CASRESRAGEQYF
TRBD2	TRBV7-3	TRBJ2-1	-	TGTGCCAGCAGCTTAGAGGCGGGAGGTTCCTACAATGAGCAGTTCTTC	CASSLEAGGSYNEQFF
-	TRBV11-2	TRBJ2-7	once	TGTGCCAGCAGCTTAGCTTGGGGGGAGAGCTACGAGCAGTACTTC	CASSLAWGESYEQYF
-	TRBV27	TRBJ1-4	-	TGTGCCAGCAGTTTTCAGGGTAATGAAAAACTGTTTTTT	CASSFQGNEKLFF
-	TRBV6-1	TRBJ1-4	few	TGTGCCAGCAGTGAAGAGCCAAGCGGGGTGTGGGAAAAACTGTTTTTT	CASSEEPSGVWEKLFF
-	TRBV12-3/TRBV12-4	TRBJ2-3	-	TGTGCCAGCAGTTGGGCAACCACAGATACGCAGTATTTT	CASSWATTDTQYF
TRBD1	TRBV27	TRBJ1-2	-	TGTGCCAGCAGTCCCGGGACAGGGCTGAACTATGGCTACACCTTC	CASSPGTGLNYGYTF
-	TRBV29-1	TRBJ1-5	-	TGCAGCGTTGAAGGGACAAACGGTCAGCCCCAGCATTTT	CSVEGTNGQPQHF
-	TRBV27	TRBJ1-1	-	TGTGCCAGCAGTTTATCGATGGGACACGCGAACACTGAAGCTTTCTTT	CASSLSMGHANTEAFF
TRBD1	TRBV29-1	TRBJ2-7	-	TGCAGCGTTGTCCGGGACAGGGCCTACGAGCAGTACTTC	CSVVRDRAYEQYF
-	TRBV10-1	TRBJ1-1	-	TGCGCCAGCAGTGTGCAGCGAAACACTGAAGCTTTCTTT	CASSVQRNTEAFF
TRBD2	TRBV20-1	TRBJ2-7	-	TGCAGTGCTAGTCTCTCAGGACTAGCGGATTACGAGCAGTACTTC	CSASLSGLADYEQYF
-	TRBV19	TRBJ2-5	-	TGTGCCAGTAGTATCCCTGGGGCTCAAGAGACCCAGTACTTC	CASSIPGAQETQYF
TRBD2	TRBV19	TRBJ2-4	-	TGTGCCAGTAGTATGGTAGCGGGAGAGAAAGGAGGGATGAGAGCCAAAAACATTCAGTACTTC	CASSMVAGEKGGMRAKNIQYF
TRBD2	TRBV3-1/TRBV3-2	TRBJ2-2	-	TGTGCCAGCAGCCAATTCCTAGCGGGAGCGGCCACCGGGGAGCTGTTTTTT	CASSQFLAGAATGELFF
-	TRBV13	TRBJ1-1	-	TGTGCCAGCAGCTCTGGTACTGACACTGAAGCTTTCTTT	CASSSGTDTEAFF
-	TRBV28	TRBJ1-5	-	TGTGCCAGCAAGCAGTCAGGGCCTAATCAGCCCCAGCATTTT	CASKQSGPNQPQHF
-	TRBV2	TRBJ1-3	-	TGTGCCAGCAGTCAGGGCCCTGGAAACACCATATATTTT	CASSQGPGNTIYF
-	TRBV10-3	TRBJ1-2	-	TGTGCCATCAGTGGGGGCCAAAACAGGGATGGCTACACCTTC	CAISGGQNRDGYTF
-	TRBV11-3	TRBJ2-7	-	TGTGCCAGCAGCCGTTCAGGAGCCTACGAGCAGTACTTC	CASSRSGAYEQYF
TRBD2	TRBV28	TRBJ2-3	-	TGTGCCAGCAGTTTACCAGCGGGGGTGATCACAGATACGCAGTATTTT	CASSLPAGVITDTQYF
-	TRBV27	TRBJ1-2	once	TGTGCCAGCAGTTTGAGACGAGGGGACGGCTACACCTTC	CASSLRRGDGYTF
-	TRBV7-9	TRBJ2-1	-	TGTGCCAGCAGCCCTCCAAGCTCCTACAATGAGCAGTTCTTC	CASSPPSSYNEQFF
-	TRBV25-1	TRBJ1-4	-	TGTGCCAGCATTCCGGACGGGTCGGAAAAACTGTTTTTT	CASIPDGSEKLFF
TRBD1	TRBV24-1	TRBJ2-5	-	TGTGCCACCAGTGATTTTTCCAGGGGGCGAGAGACCCAGTACTTC	CATSDFSRGRETQYF
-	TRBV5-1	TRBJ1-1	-	TGCGCCAGCAGCTTGGCCCTAGGGACTGAAGCTTTCTTT	CASSLALGTEAFF
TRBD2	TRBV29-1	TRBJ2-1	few	TGCAGCGTTGAAGGACTAGCGGGAGATGGAAGCTCCTACAATGAGCAGTTCTTC	CSVEGLAGDGSSYNEQFF
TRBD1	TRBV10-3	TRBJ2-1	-	TGTGCCATCAGTGAGAGCCTGGGACAGGTCTACAATGAGCAGTTCTTC	CAISESLGQVYNEQFF
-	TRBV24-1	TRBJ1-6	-	TGTGCCACCAGTGTGTCGACCTGGGGTAATTCACCCCTCCACTTT	CATSVSTWGNSPLHF
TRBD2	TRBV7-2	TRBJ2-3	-	TGTGCCAGCAGCTCCTGGACTAGTTCTACAGATACGCAGTATTTT	CASSSWTSSTDTQYF